This T cell receptor beta chain is drawn from a study of cytomegalovirus exposure and HLA in healthy donors. Comments on this clone: The antigen is undetermined.

Use of 60 Vbeta and 13 Jbeta primers characterized the PCR. TCRdb keeps only in-frame clones here, not all; method: immunoSEQ multiplex PCR. The data show about 190,000 clones, around 87% seen once. The CDR3 is made up of 15 amino acids. Germline CDR1 reads MDHEN; CDR2 reads SYDVKM. Trimming at V came to 6 bases and at J to 7 bases, leaving 10 bases not matched to a gene. Study-level results: Follow-up analysis seemed to connect common viral pathogens with several of the most significant clusters identified. HLA allele associations emerged for around 15,000 TCR beta sequences in a later analysis, at 0.05 false discovery rate. TCR beta V- and J-gene trimming was later associated with a missense DCLRE1C variant.

The clonotype originates from a man between 25 and 39 years old in good health and CMV-seronegative. Material for sequencing was PBMCs. The J gene is TRBJ1-4, the V gene TRBV28; 8 positions match TRBD1. CDR3 sequence: CASSEITGGGEKLFF. The CDR3 coding sequence is TGTGCCAGCAGCGAAATTACAGGGGGGGGTGAAAAACTGTTTTTT.